The next 31 T cell receptor beta chains were all read from a single sample in a study of control samples from healthy donors and cancer patients. The method was immunoSEQ multiplex PCR; TCRdb's version includes in-frame clones alone and lacks a portion of them. This sample carries more than 75,000 clones, approximately 80% of them seen once, and the ten largest clones take over 9.5%. The sequenced material came from blood. These receptors were obtained from a woman in her twenties or thirties in good health.

The chain is built from TRBV7-2 and TRBJ2-7; 10 bases match TRBD2. V lost 1 base to trimming and J lost 0 bases; unmatched junction nucleotides: 3. The CDR3 extends over 16 amino acids. Germline values: CDR1 SGHTA, CDR2 FQGNSA. The CDR3, as DNA: TGTGCCAGCAGCTTAGACTCTAGCGGGAGCTCCTACGAGCAGTACTTC. It encodes CASSLDSSGSSYEQYF.

The chain joins TRBV7-2 to TRBJ1-1; no reliable D call. CDR1 and CDR2 (germline): SGHTA, FQGNSA. The V gene lost 1 base and the J gene lost 1 base, with 10 bases spanning the gap. The CDR3 loop spans 15 amino acids. The CDR3 protein is CASSLGGGPNTEAFF. The CDR3 DNA sequence: TGTGCCAGCAGCTTAGGAGGTGGTCCGAACACTGAAGCTTTCTTT.

This clone has only a few counts. V usage is TRBV7-2 and J usage is TRBJ1-6; D gene uncertain. The CDR3 extends over 14 amino acids. Trimming left V 0 bases short and J 7 bases short, with 7 bases between. Germline values: CDR1 SGHTA, CDR2 FQGNSA. The CDR3: CASSLASWNSPLHF. The CDR3 DNA is TGTGCCAGCAGCTTAGCGTCGTGGAATTCACCCCTCCACTTT. The variable domain in full, with the rest retrieved from reference TRBV7-2 and TRBJ1-6, is GAGVSQSPSNKVTEKGKDVELRCDPISGHTALYWYRQSLGQGLEFLIYFQGNSAPDKSGLPSDRFSAERTGGSVSTLTIQRTQQEDSAVYLCASSLASWNSPLHFGNGTRLTVT.

The rearrangement links TRBV2 to TRBJ2-5, with 9 positions matching TRBD1. The germline V gene has CDR1 SNHLY and CDR2 FYNNEI. The V and J ends lost 7 bases and 5 bases, in that order; junction bases with no gene match: 8. The CDR3 is 14 amino acids. The CDR3, as DNA: TGTGCCAGCACTAAACAGGGGGCCGGGGAGACCCAGTACTTC. Amino acid sequence: CASTKQGAGETQYF.

The genes are TRBV7-9 and TRBJ2-7; TRBD2 agrees at 9 bases. Germline values: CDR1 SEHNR, CDR2 FQNEAQ (reference sequence). This CDR3 is 16 amino acids long. With 0 bases clipped from V and 0 bases from J, the junction kept 3 bases outside the gene matches. The CDR3 bases are TGTGCCAGCAGCTTAGCGGTAGCGGGGGTCTCCTACGAGCAGTACTTC. Residues: CASSLAVAGVSYEQYF.

CDR3 amino acids: CASGGGPGNQPQHF. The CDR3, as DNA: TGTGCCAGCGGGGGGGGGCCGGGCAATCAGCCCCAGCATTTT. The chain joins TRBV2 to TRBJ1-5; perhaps TRBD1 as D (6 bases). Germline V lookup: CDR1 SNHLY, CDR2 FYNNEI. There are 14 residues in the CDR3. V was shortened by 8 bases and J by 2 bases, with 13 bases between the two germline ends.

The chain employs TRBV6-6 and TRBJ1-3, with 7 nucleotides matching TRBD1. The CDR3 totals 14 residues. CDR1 is MNHNY, CDR2 SVGAGI, per germline (reference sequence). The ends lost 5 bases at V and 4 bases at J; junction bases unmatched: 5. The chain's CDR3 is CASSRTGAGNTIYF. The CDR3, as DNA: TGTGCCAGCAGTAGAACAGGGGCAGGAAACACCATATATTTT.

The V gene is TRBV5-6, the J gene TRBJ2-7; 10 bases fit TRBD1. The CDR3 spans 15 residues. V gave up 0 bases and J gave up 5 bases; unmatched junction bases: 5. Looked up from germline, CDR1 is SGHDT and CDR2 is YYEEEE. As DNA, the CDR3 is TGTGCCAGCAGCTTGGAGGGACAGGGGATACACGAGCAGTACTTC. Translating gives CASSLEGQGIHEQYF.

This clone was seen a few times. The chain recombines TRBV5-6 with TRBJ2-2; TRBD2 is a possible D gene (5 bases). V was trimmed by 2 bases and J by 5 bases, leaving 7 bases between them. Germline CDR1 SGHDT, CDR2 YYEEEE. The CDR3 spans 13 residues. CDR3 amino acids: CASSFQRTGELFF. In nucleotides, the CDR3 is TGTGCCAGCAGCTTCCAGCGGACCGGGGAGCTGTTTTTT.

This clone has a handful of counts. The sample holds other DNA sequences that translate to the same CDR3. The chain joins TRBV19 to TRBJ2-2; 9 bases map to TRBD1. The CDR3 runs 14 residues. V lost 3 bases to trimming and J lost 8 bases; unmatched junction nucleotides: 4. Germline values: CDR1 LNHDA, CDR2 SQIVND (reference sequence). Written as DNA, the CDR3 is TGTGCCAGTAGTATTGGGACAGGGACGGGGGAGCTGTTTTTT. Translation: CASSIGTGTGELFF.

The CDR3 region is CASSIDSNSNQPQHF. DNA of the CDR3: TGTGCCAGTAGTATAGACTCTAATAGCAATCAGCCCCAGCATTTT. This sequence joins TRBV19 and TRBJ1-5; D is unresolved. This CDR3 spans 15 amino acids. The germline V gene has CDR1 LNHDA and CDR2 SQIVND (reference sequence). Trimming removed 0 bases at V and 0 bases at J, with 6 bases between.

The V gene is TRBV7-2, the J gene TRBJ1-1; D unresolved. Germline CDR1 is SGHTA and CDR2 is FQGNSA. V was shortened by 3 bases and J by 4 bases, with 12 bases between the two germline ends. The CDR3 contains 14 residues. For the CDR3, the DNA is TGTGCCAGCAGCTTGGAAGGATCAGTCACTGAAGCTTTCTTT. This codes for CASSLEGSVTEAFF.

The chain recombines TRBV5-4 with TRBJ1-1, with D possibly matching TRBD1 (6 bases). The germline V gene has CDR1 SGHNT and CDR2 YYREEE (reference sequence). The CDR3 has 16 residues. Trimming left V 4 bases short and J 3 bases short, with 19 bases between. The CDR3: CASSPSPTGLHTEAFF. DNA of the CDR3: TGTGCCAGCAGCCCATCACCTACAGGGTTGCACACTGAAGCTTTCTTT.

CDR3 loop: CASSKDPSSYEQYF. The CDR3 region has the DNA TGTGCCAGCAGCAAAGATCCCAGCTCCTACGAGCAGTACTTC. The rearrangement links TRBV21-1 to TRBJ2-7; the table's D call, TRBD1, has no DNA check behind it. TRBV21-1 has pseudogene status. The length of the CDR3 is 14 residues.

The CDR3 nucleotides read TGTGCCAGTAGTACCAAGGCTTACACTGAAGCTTTCTTT. This encodes CASSTKAYTEAFF. V usage is TRBV19 and J usage is TRBJ1-1; unclear D gene. Per the germline V gene, CDR1 is LNHDA and CDR2 is SQIVND (reference sequence). This CDR3 is 13 amino acids long. The V end lost 4 bases, the J end lost 3 bases, and 9 bases lay between the germline ends.

The gene calls are TRBV14 and TRBJ2-7; D may be TRBD1 (6 bases). The CDR3 is 15 residues long. V lost 3 bases, J lost 0 bases, and 12 bases lay in between. Germline lookup yields CDR1 SGHDN and CDR2 FVKESK. In DNA form, the CDR3 reads TGTGCCAGCAGCCATCCTTCAGGGGACTCCTACGAGCAGTACTTC. Its translation: CASSHPSGDSYEQYF.

The chain carries TRBV5-1 and TRBJ2-1, with TRBD2 identical over 14 bases. V gave up 0 bases and J gave up 2 bases; unmatched junction bases: 4. This CDR3 contains 18 residues. Germline assignment: CDR1 SGHRS and CDR2 YFSETQ. The CDR3, as DNA: TGCGCCAGCAGCTTGGGGACTAGCGGGGGGAGGGCCTACAATGAGCAGTTCTTC. Protein sequence: CASSLGTSGGRAYNEQFF.

V is TRBV10-3 and J is TRBJ2-2; no definite D call. Per the germline V gene, CDR1 is ENHRY and CDR2 is SYGVKD. Trimming cost V 3 bases and J 15 bases, with 11 bases left between them. CDR3 size: 11 residues. The DNA for the CDR3 is TGTGCCATCAGTGACTCCGAGACGGTGTTTTTT. Amino acids: CAISDSETVFF.

This clone was found a few times. This chain links TRBV5-1 with TRBJ2-1, with D unresolved. The CDR3 runs 14 residues. The V gene's germline CDR1 is SGHRS and CDR2 YFSETQ. Trimming took off 0 bases at V and 6 bases at J, with 10 bases between the two ends. The CDR3 DNA is TGCGCCAGCAGCTTGGCAGCCAGAATCAATGAGCAGTTCTTC. It encodes CASSLAARINEQFF.

This chain uses TRBV18 with TRBJ1-2; 7 positions agree with TRBD1. From germline, CDR1 is KGHSH and CDR2 LQKENI. Trimming removed 2 bases from V and 6 bases from J; junction bases left unmatched: 6. This CDR3 has 14 amino acids. CDR3 amino acids: CASSPWTGRNGYTF. CDR3 DNA sequence: TGTGCCAGCTCACCATGGACAGGAAGGAATGGCTACACCTTC.

This clone was detected a few times. The CDR3, as DNA: TGCGCCAGCAGCTTGGTGGGGGAATCACCCCTCCACTTT. Protein sequence: CASSLVGESPLHF. V gene TRBV5-1 combines with J gene TRBJ1-6, with D maybe TRBD1 (5 bases). Trimming took off 0 bases at V and 10 bases at J, with 8 bases between the two ends. The germline gives CDR1 SGHRS, CDR2 YFSETQ. The CDR3 totals 13 residues.

This chain joins TRBV30 and TRBJ2-3; tentatively, D is TRBD2 (6 bases). CDR1 and CDR2 (germline): GTSNPN, SVGIG (reference sequence). The germline V and J ends were trimmed by 2 bases and 8 bases, with 14 bases remaining between them. The CDR3 runs to 13 residues. CDR3 residues: CAWSLTAGGTQYF. CDR3 sequence (DNA): TGTGCCTGGAGTTTAACGGCCGGGGGTACGCAGTATTTT.

The chain employs TRBV5-6 and TRBJ1-1, with a tentative D call TRBD1 (5 bases). Germline values: CDR1 SGHDT, CDR2 YYEEEE. The CDR3 length is 13 residues. Trimming removed 4 bases from V and 2 bases from J, with 9 bases in between. The DNA for the CDR3 is TGTGCCAGCAGCACGACAGTAAACACTGAAGCTTTCTTT. Its protein product is CASSTTVNTEAFF.

CDR3 in DNA: TGTGCCTGGAGTTTCGCGACAGGGGCAGGCACTGAAGCTTTCTTT. Protein: CAWSFATGAGTEAFF. The chain links TRBV30 to TRBJ1-1, with 8 bases fitting TRBD1. This CDR3 is 15 amino acids long. The ends lost 2 bases at V and 4 bases at J; junction bases unmatched: 9. In germline, CDR1 is GTSNPN, CDR2 SVGIG (reference sequence).

This clone was observed a handful of times. V usage is TRBV21-1 and J usage is TRBJ1-1; TRBD1, the D gene given by the table, was not confirmed from the DNA. TRBV21-1 is deemed a pseudogene. This CDR3 contains 14 residues. The CDR3 protein is CASSNQGANTEAFF. The CDR3, as DNA: TGTGCCAGCAGCAACCAGGGGGCGAACACTGAAGCTTTCTTT.

The chain employs TRBV11-3 and TRBJ2-5, with a possible D match to TRBD1 (6 bases). This CDR3 has 12 amino acids. Germline-derived CDR1 and CDR2 are SGHNT and YENEEA. Trimming took 5 bases from V and 5 from J, leaving 9 bases between them. In nucleotides, the CDR3 is TGTGCCAGCAGCCGTAGGGGGGAGACCCAGTACTTC. It encodes CASSRRGETQYF. Supplemented by reference TRBV11-3 and TRBJ2-5, the full variable domain reads EAGVVQSPRYKIIEKKQPVAFWCNPISGHNTLYWYLQNLGQGPELLIRYENEEAVDDSQLPKDRFSAERLKGVDSTLKIQPAELGDSAVYLCASSRRGETQYFGPGTRLLVL.

V is TRBV6-5 and J is TRBJ2-7; 7 bases map to TRBD1. Germline CDR1 reads MNHEY; CDR2 reads SVGAGI. V dropped 6 bases and J dropped 2; count of bases not matched to a gene: 4. The CDR3 contains 13 residues. The CDR3 spells CASRIGTAYEQYF. The CDR3 coding sequence is TGTGCCAGCAGAATCGGGACAGCCTACGAGCAGTACTTC.

In regard to this clone: The same CDR3 also results from other DNA sequences found in this sample. This chain joins TRBV19 and TRBJ2-3; D is unresolved. The CDR3 runs to 12 residues. Trimming shortened V by 5 bases and J by 0 bases, and 3 bases separated the two germline ends. Germline V gene sequence: CDR1 LNHDA, CDR2 SQIVND (reference sequence). The CDR3: CASSPSTDTQYF. Here the CDR3 DNA reads TGTGCCAGTAGTCCAAGCACAGATACGCAGTATTTT.

This chain joins TRBV5-4 and TRBJ2-3, with 13 bases aligning to TRBD2. V dropped 4 bases and J dropped 1; count of bases not matched to a gene: 3. In germline, CDR1 is SGHNT, CDR2 YYREEE (reference sequence). CDR3 size: 16 residues. DNA of the CDR3: TGTGCCAGCAGCAATGGACTAGCGGGGGGCACAGATACGCAGTATTTT. Translated: CASSNGLAGGTDTQYF.

This chain uses TRBV20-1 with TRBJ2-1, with a possible D match to TRBD2 (6 bases). Trimming cost V 3 bases and J 2 bases, with 14 bases left between them. The CDR3 length is 15 residues. The germline CDR1 and CDR2 sequences are DFQATT and SNEGSKA (reference sequence). CDR3 region: CSASEAGGAYNEQFF. The DNA for the CDR3 is TGCAGTGCTAGTGAGGCCGGGGGTGCCTACAATGAGCAGTTCTTC.

This chain links TRBV19 with TRBJ1-4; no clear D gene. V was trimmed by 3 bases and J by 8 bases, leaving 13 bases between them. Germline V CDR1 and CDR2: LNHDA, SQIVND (reference sequence). This CDR3 has 14 amino acids. CDR3 sequence: CASSIVVDGEKLFF. In DNA form, the CDR3 reads TGTGCCAGTAGTATCGTCGTCGACGGGGAAAAACTGTTTTTT.